This T cell receptor (beta chain) was sequenced in a study of cytotoxic CD8 clonotypes in ibrutinib-treated CLL. With 0 bases removed from V and 5 bases from J, the gap between germline ends came to 5 bases. The CDR3 is made up of 13 amino acids. CDR1 and CDR2 (germline): SGHAT, FQDESV (reference sequence). Assay: immunoSEQ multiplex PCR; the TCRdb copy retains only in-frame clones and omits some. Of 200,000 to 250,000 clones listed, about four fifths are singletons. The TCR sequence derives from a human donor with chronic lymphocytic leukemia. The gene calls are TRBV11-1 and TRBJ1-5; no clear D. The sample in question was PBMCs, obtained after 12 months of ibrutinib treatment. For the CDR3, the DNA is TGTGCCAGCAGCTTAGCGGCCGATCAGCCCCAGCATTTT. This codes for CASSLAADQPQHF.